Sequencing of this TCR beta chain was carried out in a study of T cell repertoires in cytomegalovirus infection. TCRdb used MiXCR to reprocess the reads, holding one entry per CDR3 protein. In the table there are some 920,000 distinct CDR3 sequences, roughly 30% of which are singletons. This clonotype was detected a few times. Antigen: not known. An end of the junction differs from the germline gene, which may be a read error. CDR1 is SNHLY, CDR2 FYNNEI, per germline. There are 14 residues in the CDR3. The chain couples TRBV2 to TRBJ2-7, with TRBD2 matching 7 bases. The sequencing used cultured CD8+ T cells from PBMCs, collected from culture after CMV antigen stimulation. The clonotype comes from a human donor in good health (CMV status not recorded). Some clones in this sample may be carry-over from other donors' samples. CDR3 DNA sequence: TGTGCCAGCAGTGAATGGGGGGACTACGCCGACGATCACTTC. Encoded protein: CASSEWGDYADDHF.